The rows below give T cell receptor beta chains drawn from one sample of a study of Ad26.COV2.S vaccination and SARS-CoV-2 variants. TCRdb's table, derived via immunoSEQ multiplex PCR, lists solely in-frame clones and lacks some. The data show some 480,000 clones, 70% to 90% seen once. The source material was peripheral blood, sampled in a trial of Ad26.COV2.S vaccine versus placebo. The receptors derive from a person aged 18-65 years who received the Ad26.COV2.S COVID-19 vaccine or a placebo. CDR3s include the opening cysteine and the closing phenylalanine or tryptophan. The D gene is left open where the match is weak. For some rows the clone size is stated as once, few or many, or as a class when expanded; others skip it.

NA,NA,TRBV7-2,TRBJ1-6,CASSPRGGGLNSPLHF,TGTGCCAGCAGCCCGCGAGGGGGTGGCCTTAATTCACCCCTCCACTTT
NA,NA,TRBV5-4,TRBJ1-1,CATGRGGDTEAFF,TGTGCCACCGGTCGCGGGGGGGACACTGAAGCTTTCTTT
once,NA,TRBV9,TRBJ2-1,CASSGGGRNNEQFF,TGTGCCAGCAGCGGCGGAGGGCGCAACAATGAGCAGTTCTTC
NA,TRBD1,TRBV4-2,TRBJ2-1,CASSQEEGGGLANNEQFF,TGTGCCAGCAGCCAAGAAGAAGGGGGCGGGCTCGCCAACAATGAGCAGTTCTTC
NA,TRBD2,TRBV28,TRBJ2-1,CASSLYAGGLNEQFF,TGTGCCAGCAGTTTATATGCGGGAGGTTTAAATGAGCAGTTCTTC
NA,NA,TRBV11-2,TRBJ1-1,CASSLLGGNTEAFF,TGTGCCAGCAGCTTATTGGGGGGGAACACTGAAGCTTTCTTT
once,NA,TRBV28,TRBJ2-7,CASNRGRNPYEQYF,TGTGCCAGCAACCGTGGCAGGAACCCCTACGAGCAGTACTTC
NA,TRBD2,TRBV6-5,TRBJ2-7,CAGGRGYEQYF,TGTGCCGGGGGGAGGGGATACGAGCAGTACTTC
NA,NA,TRBV28,TRBJ2-7,CASVAGYEQYF,TGTGCCAGCGTGGCAGGCTACGAGCAGTACTTC
NA,NA,TRBV5-4,TRBJ1-2,CASNPQGSPYGYTF,TGTGCCAGCAACCCTCAGGGTTCCCCCTATGGCTACACCTTC
NA,NA,TRBV30,TRBJ1-2,CAWTPTGTAYGYTF,TGTGCCTGGACCCCGACCGGGACGGCTTATGGCTACACCTTC
NA,NA,TRBV5-1,TRBJ1-1,CASSQEGRGNTEAFF,TGCGCCAGCAGTCAGGAAGGAAGGGGGAACACTGAAGCTTTCTTT
NA,NA,TRBV5-4,TRBJ2-3,CASSLWSDTQYF,TGTGCCAGCAGCTTGTGGTCAGATACGCAGTATTTT
NA,NA,TRBV29-1,TRBJ1-2,CSVEGSPINYGYTF,TGCAGCGTTGAAGGGTCGCCTATTAACTATGGCTACACCTTC
NA,NA,TRBV28,TRBJ1-1,CASYSRDTLEAFF,TGTGCCAGCTACTCCCGGGACACCTTGGAAGCTTTCTTT
NA,NA,TRBV9,TRBJ2-3,CASSVGVATDTQYF,TGTGCCAGCAGCGTAGGGGTCGCCACAGATACGCAGTATTTT
once,NA,TRBV5-4,TRBJ2-1,CASSPLPRGEQFF,TGTGCCAGCAGCCCCCTCCCCAGGGGTGAGCAGTTCTTC
few,NA,TRBV7-8,TRBJ2-3,CASRSRLPTDTQYF,TGTGCCAGCAGGTCGAGACTGCCCACAGATACGCAGTATTTT
NA,NA,TRBV4-2,TRBJ1-1,CASSQPRGVGVNTEAFF,TGTGCCAGCAGCCAGCCTCGGGGGGTTGGGGTGAACACTGAAGCTTTCTTT
NA,NA,TRBV11-3,TRBJ2-2,CASSRGGELFF,TGTGCCAGCAGTCGAGGGGGGGAGCTGTTTTTT
NA,NA,TRBV27,TRBJ2-7,CASSTSYEQYF,TGTGCCAGCAGTACAAGCTACGAGCAGTACTTC
NA,TRBD1,TRBV5-4,TRBJ2-3,CASSAWDSGTDTQYF,TGTGCCAGCAGCGCATGGGACAGCGGCACAGATACGCAGTATTTT
NA,NA,TRBV7-9,TRBJ1-2,CASIDGYYGYTF,TGTGCCAGCATCGACGGATACTATGGCTACACCTTC
NA,TRBD2,TRBV9,TRBJ2-1,CASSVDASGRGEQFF,TGTGCCAGCAGCGTAGATGCTAGCGGGAGGGGTGAGCAGTTCTTC
NA,TRBD1,TRBV30,TRBJ1-5,CAWSVQGGAGNQPQHF,TGTGCCTGGAGTGTACAAGGGGGCGCGGGCAATCAGCCCCAGCATTTT